A single sample is the source of the 8 T cell receptor beta chains below, sequenced in a study of T cell responses to AZD1222 COVID-19 vaccine. The data were produced by immunoSEQ multiplex PCR, yet TCRdb's version contains in-frame clones alone and is incomplete. The sample comprises some 170,000 clones, approximately 90% of which are singletons, and about 1.7% rests with the top ten. The specimen was peripheral blood, collected 28 days after the second AZD1222 dose. These receptors were obtained from an adult who received the AZD1222 COVID-19 vaccine.

The chain recombines TRBV7-8 with TRBJ2-1; 13 bases align to TRBD2. Germline V CDR1 and CDR2: SGHVS, FQNEAQ. The CDR3 runs to 17 residues. V dropped 4 bases and J dropped 5; count of bases not matched to a gene: 8. CDR3 sequence: CASSYPGTSGKDNEQFF. The DNA for the CDR3 is TGTGCCAGCAGCTACCCCGGGACTAGCGGGAAGGACAATGAGCAGTTCTTC.

The genes are TRBV11-2 and TRBJ2-3; no firm D call. The germline V gene has CDR1 SGHAT and CDR2 FQNNGV. The CDR3 covers 13 residues. V was clipped by 3 bases and J by 8 bases, with 12 bases between them. CDR3 sequence reads: CASSFSHEATQYF. The CDR3 nucleotides read TGTGCCAGCAGCTTTTCACATGAAGCTACGCAGTATTTT. Full variable domain (remainder filled in from reference TRBV11-2 and TRBJ2-3): EAGVAQSPRYKIIEKRQSVAFWCNPISGHATLYWYQQILGQGPKLLIQFQNNGVVDDSQLPKDRFSAERLKGVDSTLKIQPAKLEDSAVYLCASSFSHEATQYFGPGTRLTVL.

The count of this clone is one. The chain joins TRBV9 to TRBJ2-1; D is uncertain. V gave up 0 bases and J gave up 8 bases, with 9 bases separating them. The CDR3 extends over 13 amino acids. From germline, CDR1 is SGDLS and CDR2 YYNGEE. CDR3 loop: CASSVGMEYEQFF. In DNA form, the CDR3 reads TGTGCCAGCAGCGTAGGAATGGAATATGAGCAGTTCTTC.

The chain combines TRBV27 with TRBJ2-7; D call uncertain. Looked up from germline, CDR1 is MNHEY and CDR2 is SMNVEV (reference sequence). CDR3 size: 14 residues. The V end lost 3 bases, the J end lost 3 bases, and 12 bases lay between the germline ends. CDR3 region: CASSLGFYGYEQYF. The CDR3 nucleotides are TGTGCCAGCAGTTTGGGGTTTTATGGCTACGAGCAGTACTTC.

V and J are TRBV27 and TRBJ1-1, with a possible D match to TRBD1 (5 bases). Trimming pared 4 bases from V and 4 bases from J, leaving 10 bases between. The CDR3 runs 13 residues. Germline V gives CDR1 MNHEY, CDR2 SMNVEV (reference sequence). The CDR3 DNA follows: TGTGCCAGCAGTTGGCAGGGAGGCACTGAAGCTTTCTTT. Protein sequence: CASSWQGGTEAFF.

The sample holds one count of this clone. The chain uses TRBV6-6 and TRBJ2-7, with 7 bases fitting TRBD1. In germline, CDR1 is MNHNY, CDR2 SVGAGI (reference sequence). With 8 bases clipped from V and 3 bases from J, the junction kept 4 bases outside the gene matches. CDR3 size: 12 residues. The CDR3 sequence is CASGQVDYEQYF. The CDR3 DNA reads TGTGCCAGCGGACAGGTAGACTACGAGCAGTACTTC.

V usage is TRBV6-5 and J usage is TRBJ2-1; 13 bases match TRBD2. This CDR3 region has 15 residues. Germline-derived CDR1 and CDR2 are MNHEY and SVGAGI. J gave up 7 bases and V 5 bases, and 5 bases lay outside the gene matches. The CDR3 sequence is CASSPRTSGRNEQFF. The CDR3 DNA reads TGTGCCAGCAGTCCCCGGACTAGCGGGAGAAATGAGCAGTTCTTC.

This clone has just one count. The V call is TRBV19, the J call TRBJ1-5, with D possibly matching TRBD1 (5 bases). This CDR3 has 13 residues. V was shortened by 5 bases and J by 6 bases, with 11 bases between the two germline ends. Germline V gene data show CDR1 as LNHDA and CDR2 as SQIVND (reference sequence). This CDR3 is CASSWDRGQPQHF. CDR3 DNA: TGTGCCAGTAGTTGGGACCGGGGTCAGCCCCAGCATTTT. Variable domain in full (rest from reference TRBV19 and TRBJ1-5): DGGITQSPKYLFRKEGQNVTLSCEQNLNHDAMYWYRQDPGQGLRLIYYSQIVNDFQKGDIAEGYSVSREKKESFPLTVTSAQKNPTAFYLCASSWDRGQPQHFGDGTRLSIL.